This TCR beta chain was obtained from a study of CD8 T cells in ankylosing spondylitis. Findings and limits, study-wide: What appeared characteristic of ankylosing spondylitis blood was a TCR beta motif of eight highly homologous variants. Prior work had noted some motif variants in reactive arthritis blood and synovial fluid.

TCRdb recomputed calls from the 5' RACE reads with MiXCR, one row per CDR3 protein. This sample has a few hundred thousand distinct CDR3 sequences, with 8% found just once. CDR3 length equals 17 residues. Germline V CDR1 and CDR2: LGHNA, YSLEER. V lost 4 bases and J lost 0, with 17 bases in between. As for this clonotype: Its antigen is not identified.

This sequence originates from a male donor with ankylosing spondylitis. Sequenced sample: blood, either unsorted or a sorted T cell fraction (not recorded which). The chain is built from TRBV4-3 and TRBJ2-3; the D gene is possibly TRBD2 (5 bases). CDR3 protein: CASSPATRARSTDTQYF. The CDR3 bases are TGCGCCAGCAGCCCAGCAACGAGGGCCAGAAGCACAGATACGCAGTATTTT.